A selection of T cell receptor beta chains follows, all from one sample in a study of blood T cell repertoires in COVID-19. Sequenced by immunoSEQ multiplex PCR; TCRdb stores in-frame clones only, minus some. The sample consists of 190,000 or so clones, around nine tenths of them appearing once. Sample: peripheral blood. The receptor set was obtained from a woman aged 18-35 years who had recovered from COVID-19. Both conserved end residues are part of each CDR3. The D gene is left open where the match is weak. Size tells how often a clone was seen (once, few, many) or the class of an expanded clone, and some rows leave it out.

j_call: TRBJ1-2
v_call: TRBV5-4
d_call: TRBD1
clone_size: NA
cdr3_aa: CASSRTGNYGYTF
cdr3_nt: TGTGCCAGCAGCAGGACAGGGAACTATGGCTACACCTTC

j_call: TRBJ2-3
v_call: TRBV5-4
d_call: NA
clone_size: once
cdr3_aa: CASSIGQTDTQYF
cdr3_nt: TGTGCCAGCAGCATTGGACAGACAGATACGCAGTATTTT

j_call: TRBJ2-3
v_call: TRBV6-1
d_call: NA
clone_size: NA
cdr3_aa: CASSEMDRGDTQYF
cdr3_nt: TGTGCCAGCAGTGAGATGGACAGAGGGGATACGCAGTATTTT

j_call: TRBJ2-3
v_call: TRBV5-1
d_call: TRBD2
clone_size: NA
cdr3_aa: CASSLGLAGTTDTQYF
cdr3_nt: TGCGCCAGCAGCTTGGGACTAGCGGGAACCACAGATACGCAGTATTTT

j_call: TRBJ2-2
v_call: TRBV7-9
d_call: NA
clone_size: once
cdr3_aa: CASSPGFLDTGELFF
cdr3_nt: TGTGCCAGCAGTCCAGGGTTTCTGGACACCGGGGAGCTGTTTTTT

j_call: TRBJ1-2
v_call: TRBV7-9
d_call: TRBD1
clone_size: NA
cdr3_aa: CASSEQGAWGYTF
cdr3_nt: TGTGCCAGCAGCGAACAGGGGGCGTGGGGCTACACCTTC

j_call: TRBJ1-1
v_call: TRBV14
d_call: TRBD1
clone_size: NA
cdr3_aa: CASSQARTGGPEAFF
cdr3_nt: TGTGCCAGCAGCCAAGCCCGGACAGGAGGGCCCGAAGCTTTCTTT

j_call: TRBJ1-2
v_call: TRBV7-9
d_call: TRBD1
clone_size: once
cdr3_aa: CASSLTGVNYGYTF
cdr3_nt: TGTGCCAGCAGCTTGACAGGGGTGAACTATGGCTACACCTTC

j_call: TRBJ1-2
v_call: TRBV7-2
d_call: NA
clone_size: NA
cdr3_aa: CASSAKVPEGGYTF
cdr3_nt: TGTGCCAGCAGCGCGAAAGTACCCGAGGGTGGCTACACCTTC

j_call: TRBJ1-1
v_call: TRBV5-4
d_call: NA
clone_size: NA
cdr3_aa: CASSLQGMRTEAFF
cdr3_nt: TGTGCCAGCAGCTTGCAGGGGATGAGGACTGAAGCTTTCTTT

j_call: TRBJ2-5
v_call: TRBV6-1
d_call: TRBD2
clone_size: NA
cdr3_aa: CASSELGGRQETQYF
cdr3_nt: TGTGCCAGCAGTGAGCTGGGGGGGAGACAAGAGACCCAGTACTTC

j_call: TRBJ2-1
v_call: TRBV25-1
d_call: TRBD2
clone_size: NA
cdr3_aa: CASSEYTSGDQFF
cdr3_nt: TGTGCCAGCAGTGAATATACTAGCGGGGACCAGTTCTTC

j_call: TRBJ1-1
v_call: TRBV7-3
d_call: NA
clone_size: NA
cdr3_aa: CASSERWNTEAFF
cdr3_nt: TGTGCCAGCAGCGAGAGGTGGAACACTGAAGCTTTCTTT

j_call: TRBJ2-3
v_call: TRBV9
d_call: NA
clone_size: NA
cdr3_aa: CASSVGGWASFPDTQYF
cdr3_nt: TGTGCCAGCAGCGTAGGAGGGTGGGCTAGTTTCCCAGATACGCAGTATTTT

j_call: TRBJ2-7
v_call: TRBV7-3
d_call: TRBD1
clone_size: NA
cdr3_aa: CASIPTGHYEQYF
cdr3_nt: TGTGCCAGCATCCCGACAGGGCACTACGAGCAGTACTTC

j_call: TRBJ2-3
v_call: TRBV24-1
d_call: NA
clone_size: NA
cdr3_aa: CATSDFADSFFSDTQYF
cdr3_nt: TGTGCCACCAGTGATTTTGCGGACTCATTCTTCTCAGATACGCAGTATTTT